The 12 T cell receptor beta chains in this list originate from one sample, sequenced in a study of shared clonotypes between healthy human individuals. The table came from immunoSEQ multiplex PCR; TCRdb's copy has only in-frame clones and leaves some out. The table has about 1.1 million clones, 78% seen once. Specimen: memory CD4+ T cells from PBMCs. This sample's subset: CD45RA-negative fraction. The receptors derive from a man between 18 and 35 years old in good health. Some clones in this sample may be carry-over from other donors' samples.

The chain combines TRBV6-5 with TRBJ2-5; 8 bases align to TRBD2. The J call may be faulty, since TRBJ2-7 better matches the DNA end. The CDR3 is 15 residues long. The germline CDR1 and CDR2 sequences are MNHEY and SVGAGI. The CDR3 loop reads CASSYGAGGTYEQYF. The CDR3 nucleotides read TGTGCCAGCAGTTACGGGGCGGGAGGCACCTACGAGCAGTACTTC.

The chain recombines TRBV5-1 with TRBJ2-4; no firm D call. The germline V gene encodes CDR1 SGHRS and CDR2 YFSETQ. Trimming stripped 0 bases from V and 0 bases from J, with 7 bases between. This CDR3 spans 15 amino acids. The CDR3 protein is CASSLASLAKNIQYF. CDR3 DNA sequence: TGCGCCAGCAGCTTGGCGAGTTTAGCCAAAAACATTCAGTACTTC.

This chain links TRBV5-1 with TRBJ2-1; 13 bases fit TRBD2. CDR3 length equals 15 residues. Germline CDR1 SGHRS, CDR2 YFSETQ. After removal of 2 bases from V and 7 bases from J, the junction contained 3 bases not matched to a gene. CDR3 bases: TGCGCCAGCAGCTTTGGGACTAGCGGGGTTAATGAGCAGTTCTTC. Translating it yields CASSFGTSGVNEQFF.

This clone occurred many times. V gene TRBV9 combines with J gene TRBJ2-1, with 14 bases matching TRBD2. The length of the CDR3 is 16 residues. Trimming at V came to 0 bases and at J to 7 bases, leaving 3 bases not matched to a gene. Germline-derived CDR1 and CDR2 are SGDLS and YYNGEE. The CDR3 bases are TGTGCCAGCAGCGTAGAGGGACTAGCGGGAGTGAATGAGCAGTTCTTC. As protein: CASSVEGLAGVNEQFF. The complete variable domain, with remaining parts taken from reference TRBV9 and TRBJ2-1, reads DSGVTQTPKHLITATGQRVTLRCSPRSGDLSVYWYQQSLDQGLQFLIQYYNGEERAKGNILERFSAQQFPDLHSELNLSSLELGDSALYFCASSVEGLAGVNEQFFGPGTRLTVL.

The V call is TRBV9, the J call TRBJ2-1, with D possibly matching TRBD2 (6 bases). V lost 6 bases to trimming and J lost 0 bases, with 10 bases between them. This CDR3 is 14 amino acids long. Germline lookup yields CDR1 SGDLS and CDR2 YYNGEE. The CDR3 loop reads CASNSGFSYNEQFF. Here the CDR3 DNA reads TGTGCCAGCAATAGCGGTTTCTCCTACAATGAGCAGTTCTTC. Full variable domain (remainder filled in from reference TRBV9 and TRBJ2-1): DSGVTQTPKHLITATGQRVTLRCSPRSGDLSVYWYQQSLDQGLQFLIQYYNGEERAKGNILERFSAQQFPDLHSELNLSSLELGDSALYFCASNSGFSYNEQFFGPGTRLTVL.

The V and J genes are TRBV5-6 and TRBJ2-7, with 8 bases fitting TRBD2. Germline loops: CDR1 SGHDT, CDR2 YYEEEE. Losses at the gene ends were 4 bases for V and 1 base for J; bases not matched to a gene: 7. CDR3 length: 15 amino acids. CDR3 loop: CASSGGASGSYEQYF. CDR3 nucleotides: TGTGCCAGCAGCGGGGGGGCTAGCGGGTCCTACGAGCAGTACTTC. Full variable domain (outside the CDR3, taken from reference TRBV5-6 and TRBJ2-7): DAGVTQSPTHLIKTRGQQVTLRCSPKSGHDTVSWYQQALGQGPQFIFQYYEEEERQRGNFPDRFSGHQFPNYSSELNVNALLLGDSALYLCASSGGASGSYEQYFGPGTRLTVT.

The chain joins TRBV19 to TRBJ1-1, with 8 bases matching TRBD1. CDR1 is LNHDA and CDR2 is SQIVND in the germline V gene (reference sequence). The junction had 9 bases not matched to a gene; V was cut back by 8 bases and J by 1 base. This CDR3 has 15 amino acids. Here the CDR3 DNA reads TGTGCCAGTGAGGACAGGGTGCCACAGAACACTGAAGCTTTCTTT. Translating it yields CASEDRVPQNTEAFF. Full variable domain (outside the CDR3, taken from reference TRBV19 and TRBJ1-1): DGGITQSPKYLFRKEGQNVTLSCEQNLNHDAMYWYRQDPGQGLRLIYYSQIVNDFQKGDIAEGYSVSREKKESFPLTVTSAQKNPTAFYLCASEDRVPQNTEAFFGQGTRLTVV.

Comments on this clone: The germline gene is not matched at one end of the junction; a read error may be the cause. The chain links TRBV2 to TRBJ1-2; D possibly corresponds to TRBD1 (5 bases). From germline, CDR1 is SNHLY and CDR2 FYNNEI. This CDR3 has 14 amino acids. The CDR3 DNA is TGTGCCAGCAGGGAAGACAGCGCCCTCTATGGCTACACCTTC. Its translation is CASREDSALYGYTF.

The chain combines TRBV5-1 with TRBJ1-3, with TRBD1 as a possible D gene (6 bases). Germline V gene sequence: CDR1 SGHRS, CDR2 YFSETQ. CDR3 length: 15 residues. Trimming shortened V by 0 bases and J by 1 base, and 8 bases separated the two germline ends. The CDR3 DNA reads TGCGCCAGCAGCTTGGAAACAGGGTCTGGAAACACCATATATTTT. Amino acid sequence: CASSLETGSGNTIYF.

This chain connects TRBV5-6 to TRBJ2-1; D not certain. V lost 1 base, J lost 9 bases, and 5 bases lay in between. The germline V gene has CDR1 SGHDT and CDR2 YYEEEE. This CDR3 has 11 amino acids. CDR3 bases: TGTGCCAGCAGCTTGTCCAGTGAGCAGTTCTTC. Amino acids: CASSLSSEQFF.

Only a few counts were recorded for this clone. The chain is built from TRBV7-6 and TRBJ2-3; D remains unclear. This CDR3 comprises 16 residues. Trimming removed 1 base from V and 0 bases from J, with 11 bases in between. Germline CDR1 and CDR2: SGHVS and FNYEAQ. Here the CDR3 DNA reads TGTGCCAGCAGCTTAGGGGTGTCCTCTAGCACAGATACGCAGTATTTT. It encodes CASSLGVSSSTDTQYF. The full variable domain, rest sourced from reference TRBV7-6 and TRBJ2-3, is GAGVSQSPRYKVTKRGQDVALRCDPISGHVSLYWYRQALGQGPEFLTYFNYEAQQDKSGLPNDRFSAERPEGSISTLTIQRTEQRDSAMYRCASSLGVSSSTDTQYFGPGTRLTVL.

The sample holds a few counts of this clone. A much larger clone is a single base away; this may be a read error. The V gene is TRBV27, the J gene TRBJ2-3; D is unclear. Trimming cost V 3 bases and J 1 base, with 8 bases left between them. Germline V gene sequence: CDR1 MNHEY, CDR2 SMNVEV (reference sequence). This CDR3 has 14 residues. DNA of the CDR3: TGTGCCAGCAGTTTGGCCTGGGGCACAGATACGCAGTATTTT. Its protein product is CASSLAWGTDTQYF.